This paragraph reports one TCR beta chain. This entry comes from a study of blood T cell repertoires in COVID-19. Study at large: COVID-19 samples from acute and convalescent phases originated in the United States, Italy and Spain. PBMCs, B-cell-depleted T cells, or T cells provided the cDNA or gDNA that made up the material.

The CDR3 sequence is 12 residues long. Per the original data handling: Amplifying reference gene primers gave estimates of nucleated cell counts. Some clones are missing from TCRdb's copy, which holds only in-frame ones; the method was immunoSEQ multiplex PCR. V and J calls and clone size are as listed in that table; D and trimming were resolved from the DNA. This table holds about 160,000 clones, under 95% found once. V is TRBV12-3 or TRBV12-4 and J is TRBJ1-3; D gene unclear. Sequencing was done on a sample of peripheral blood. This sequence originates from a man in his sixties with active or convalescent COVID-19. The CDR3 DNA reads as TGTGCAGCCCGAGGCTCTGGAAACACCATATATTTT. It translates to CAARGSGNTIYF.